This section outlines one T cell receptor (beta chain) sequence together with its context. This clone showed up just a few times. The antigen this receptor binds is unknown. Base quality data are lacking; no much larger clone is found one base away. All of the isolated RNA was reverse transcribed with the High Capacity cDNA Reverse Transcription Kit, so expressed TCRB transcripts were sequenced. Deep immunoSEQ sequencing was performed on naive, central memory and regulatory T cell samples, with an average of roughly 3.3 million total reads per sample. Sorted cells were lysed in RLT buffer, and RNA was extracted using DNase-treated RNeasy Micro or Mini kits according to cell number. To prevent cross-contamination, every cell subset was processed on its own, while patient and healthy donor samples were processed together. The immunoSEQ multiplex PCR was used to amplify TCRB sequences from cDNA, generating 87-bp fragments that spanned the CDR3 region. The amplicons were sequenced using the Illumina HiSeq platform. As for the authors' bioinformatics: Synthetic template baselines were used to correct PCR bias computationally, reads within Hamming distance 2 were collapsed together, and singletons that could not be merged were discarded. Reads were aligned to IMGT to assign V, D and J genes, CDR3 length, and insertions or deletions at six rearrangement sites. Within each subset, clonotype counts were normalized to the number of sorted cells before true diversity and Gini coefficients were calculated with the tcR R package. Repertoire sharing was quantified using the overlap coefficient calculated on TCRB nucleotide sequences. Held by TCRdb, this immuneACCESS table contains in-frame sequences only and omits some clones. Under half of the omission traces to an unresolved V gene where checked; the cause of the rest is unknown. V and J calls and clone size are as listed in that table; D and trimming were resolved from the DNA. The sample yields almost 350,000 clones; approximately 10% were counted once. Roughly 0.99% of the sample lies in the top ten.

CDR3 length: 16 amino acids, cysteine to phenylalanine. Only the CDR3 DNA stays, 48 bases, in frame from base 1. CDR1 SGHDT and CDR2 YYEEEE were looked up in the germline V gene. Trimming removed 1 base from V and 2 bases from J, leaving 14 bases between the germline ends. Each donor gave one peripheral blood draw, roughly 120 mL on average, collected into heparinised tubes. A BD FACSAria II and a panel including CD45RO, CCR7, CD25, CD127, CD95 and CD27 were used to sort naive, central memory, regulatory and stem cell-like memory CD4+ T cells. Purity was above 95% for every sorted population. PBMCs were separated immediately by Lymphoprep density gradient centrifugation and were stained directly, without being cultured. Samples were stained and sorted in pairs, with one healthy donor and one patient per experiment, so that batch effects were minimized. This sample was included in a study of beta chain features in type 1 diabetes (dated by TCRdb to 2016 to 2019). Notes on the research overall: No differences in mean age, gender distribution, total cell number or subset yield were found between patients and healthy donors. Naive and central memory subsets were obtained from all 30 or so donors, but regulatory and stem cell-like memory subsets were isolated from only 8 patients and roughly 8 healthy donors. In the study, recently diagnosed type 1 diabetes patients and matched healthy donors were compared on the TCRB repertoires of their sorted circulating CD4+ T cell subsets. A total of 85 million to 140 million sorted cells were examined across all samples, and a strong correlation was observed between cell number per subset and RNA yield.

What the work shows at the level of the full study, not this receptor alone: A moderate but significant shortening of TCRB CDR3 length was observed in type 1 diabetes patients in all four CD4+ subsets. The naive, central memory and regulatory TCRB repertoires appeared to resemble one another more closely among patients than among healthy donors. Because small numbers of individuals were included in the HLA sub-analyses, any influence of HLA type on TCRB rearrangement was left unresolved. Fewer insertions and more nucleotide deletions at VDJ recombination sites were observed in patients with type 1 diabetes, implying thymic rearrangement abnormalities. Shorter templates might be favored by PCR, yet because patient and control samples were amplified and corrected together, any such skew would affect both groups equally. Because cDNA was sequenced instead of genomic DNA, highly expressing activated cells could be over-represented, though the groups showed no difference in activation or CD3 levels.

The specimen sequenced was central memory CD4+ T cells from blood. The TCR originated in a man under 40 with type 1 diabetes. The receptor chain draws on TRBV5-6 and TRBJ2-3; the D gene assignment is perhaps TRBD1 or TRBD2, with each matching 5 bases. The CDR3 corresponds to CASSLLTRGHTDTQYF. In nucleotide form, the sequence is TGTGCCAGCAGCTTGCTAACTAGGGGCCACACAGATACGCAGTATTTT.